Below, 23 T cell receptor beta chains from the same sample are listed, as sequenced in a study of technical replicates of blood from four donors (dated by TCRdb to 2015 to 2018). Library preparation employed the immunoSEQ multiplex PCR assay. The source is immuneACCESS, and TCRdb retained only in-frame sequences with V and J called. Part of the clones is not carried over; for the studies checked, unresolved V genes explain less than half of this, and the remainder is unexplained. The sample includes approximately 15,000 clones, with roughly three quarters observed a single time. About 13% of the sample belongs to the ten largest clones. Source material: PBMCs. The receptors originated from a human donor in good health.

J is TRBJ1-2 and V is TRBV30, with 7 bases matching TRBD1. Germline CDR1 reads GTSNPN; CDR2 reads SVGIG (reference sequence). J lost 4 bases, V lost 0 bases, and 11 bases had no gene match. The CDR3 consists of 16 residues. CDR3 residues: CAWSVLGTASLYGYTF. CDR3 nucleotides: TGTGCCTGGAGTGTACTCGGGACAGCGTCCCTCTATGGCTACACCTTC.

The gene calls are TRBV12-5 and TRBJ2-1, with 13 bases matching TRBD2. CDR3 length: 17 amino acids. Germline CDR1 and CDR2: LGHNT and FRNRAP. J was trimmed by 8 bases and V by 7 bases; bases with no gene match: 14. The CDR3 DNA follows: TGTGCTAGTGTTGGACTAGCGGGAGTGTGGGCTTTCGATGAGCAGTTCTTC. Its translation is CASVGLAGVWAFDEQFF.

The rearrangement joins TRBV6-6 to TRBJ2-5; D not resolved. This CDR3 comprises 14 residues. Trimming removed 2 bases from V and 1 base from J, with 8 bases in between. Germline assignment: CDR1 MNHNY and CDR2 SVGAGI (reference sequence). The CDR3 sequence: CASSYGTTQETQYF. CDR3 nucleotide sequence: TGTGCCAGCAGTTACGGTACTACCCAAGAGACCCAGTACTTC.

The chain has TRBV19 and TRBJ2-1; TRBD2 matches 7 bases. Germline CDR1 reads LNHDA; CDR2 reads SQIVND (reference sequence). J lost 9 bases, V lost 2 bases, and 10 bases had no gene match. The CDR3 covers 15 residues. The CDR3 loop is CASSISAGDWGEQFF. Written as DNA, the CDR3 is TGTGCCAGTAGTATAAGCGCGGGAGATTGGGGTGAGCAGTTCTTC.

The chain carries TRBV6-6 and TRBJ2-7; D gene ambiguous. V was cut by 7 bases and J by 3 bases, with 10 bases left in between. CDR1 is MNHNY, CDR2 SVGAGI, per germline (reference sequence). This CDR3 spans 12 amino acids. CDR3 sequence reads: CASTETGYEQYF. The CDR3 DNA follows: TGTGCCAGCACCGAGACTGGCTACGAGCAGTACTTC.

The chain carries TRBV4-1 and TRBJ1-4; D is ambiguous. The V end was cut by 4 bases, the J end by 0 bases, with 3 bases between. CDR1 is MGHRA, CDR2 YSYEKL, per germline. The CDR3 totals 13 residues. DNA for the CDR3: TGCGCCAGCAGCCTAACAACTAATGAAAAACTGTTTTTT. As protein: CASSLTTNEKLFF.

The chain has TRBV5-6 and TRBJ2-2; the D gene is possibly TRBD2 (7 bases). V was cut by 5 bases and J by 4 bases, with 15 bases left in between. This CDR3 spans 15 amino acids. CDR1 is SGHDT, CDR2 YYEEEE, per germline. The CDR3 is CASSRGAVTTGELFF. As DNA, the CDR3 is TGTGCCAGCAGTCGGGGGGCAGTTACCACCGGGGAGCTGTTTTTT.

The chain recombines TRBV18 with TRBJ2-4; TRBD1 aligns across 7 bases. Germline lookup yields CDR1 KGHSH and CDR2 LQKENI. Germline trimming cut 2 bases from V and 2 bases from J; bases unmatched to any gene: 6. CDR3 length: 16 amino acids. In DNA, the CDR3 is TGTGCCAGCTCACCAACAGGGGAAGGGACCAAAAACATTCAGTACTTC. This codes for CASSPTGEGTKNIQYF. The full variable domain, its missing parts supplied by reference TRBV18 and TRBJ2-4, is NAGVMQNPRHLVRRRGQEARLRCSPMKGHSHVYWYRQLPEEGLKFMVYLQKENIIDESGMPKERFSAEFPKEGPSILRIQQVVRGDSAAYFCASSPTGEGTKNIQYFGAGTRLSVL.

The chain employs TRBV6-5 and TRBJ1-3; D is possibly TRBD1 (5 bases). The V and J ends lost 6 bases and 0 bases respectively, with 12 bases between them. Germline CDR1 is MNHEY and CDR2 is SVGAGI. The length of the CDR3 is 15 residues. DNA of the CDR3: TGTGCCAGCAGACCTGACAGAGGCTCTGGAAACACCATATATTTT. Its translation: CASRPDRGSGNTIYF.

This chain links TRBV19 with TRBJ2-1; 7 positions agree with TRBD1. The CDR3 is 16 residues long. Germline-derived CDR1 and CDR2 are LNHDA and SQIVND (reference sequence). Trimming removed 0 bases from V and 7 bases from J; junction bases left unmatched: 9. DNA of the CDR3: TGTGCCAGTAGTATAGACCCAGGGGGAGAGGTGAATGAGCAGTTCTTC. Translating it yields CASSIDPGGEVNEQFF.

V and J are TRBV7-2 and TRBJ2-1, with TRBD2 identical over 11 bases. The germline V gene encodes CDR1 SGHTA and CDR2 FQGNSA. After removal of 5 bases from V and 8 bases from J, the junction contained 8 bases not matched to a gene. CDR3 length: 15 amino acids. CDR3 in DNA: TGTGCCAGCAGCCCGACTAGCGGGACTCTGGATGAGCAGTTCTTC. Its protein product is CASSPTSGTLDEQFF.

The chain combines TRBV11-2 with TRBJ2-1, with TRBD2 matching 7 bases. Germline-derived CDR1 and CDR2 are SGHAT and FQNNGV. Trimming removed 4 bases from V and 7 bases from J; junction bases left unmatched: 4. This CDR3 has 13 residues. The CDR3 spells CASSWGGGNEQFF. CDR3 sequence (DNA): TGTGCCAGCAGCTGGGGGGGAGGAAATGAGCAGTTCTTC.

V usage is TRBV19 and J usage is TRBJ2-1; the match to TRBD2 covers 7 bases. The V gene end was trimmed by 7 bases and the J gene end by 6 bases; junction bases not matched to a gene: 6. The CDR3 totals 13 residues. Germline loops: CDR1 LNHDA, CDR2 SQIVND (reference sequence). The CDR3 region has the DNA TGTGCCAGTACCCCGGGGAGGGGCAATGAGCAGTTCTTC. It translates to CASTPGRGNEQFF.

The genes are TRBV7-3 and TRBJ2-7; perhaps TRBD2 as D (6 bases). Germline V gene lookup returns CDR1 SGHTA and CDR2 FQGTGA. V lost 6 bases, J lost 6 bases, and 24 bases lay in between. This CDR3 region has 16 residues. The DNA of the CDR3 is TGTGCCAGCAGGGAACGAGCCGGGAGTGGGTCCCTCGAGCAGTACTTC. Translating it yields CASRERAGSGSLEQYF.

This chain connects TRBV7-9 to TRBJ1-1; tentative D call: TRBD1 (5 bases). The germline gives CDR1 SEHNR, CDR2 FQNEAQ (reference sequence). The CDR3 totals 15 residues. The V gene lost 2 bases and the J gene lost 3 bases, with 13 bases spanning the gap. The CDR3 sequence: CASSLSGGDDTEAFF. In DNA form, the CDR3 reads TGTGCCAGCAGCTTATCAGGAGGGGACGACACTGAAGCTTTCTTT.

The V and J genes are TRBV9 and TRBJ1-3; a possible D gene is TRBD1 (6 bases). Trimming shortened V by 4 bases and J by 4 bases, and 27 bases separated the two germline ends. Germline V lookup: CDR1 SGDLS, CDR2 YYNGEE. The CDR3 contains 19 residues. CDR3 sequence (DNA): TGTGCCAGCAGCCCTCCCGTAGGGAGAGGGGGGGCTGGCGGAAACACCATATATTTT. Translating gives CASSPPVGRGGAGGNTIYF.

CDR3 bases: TGTGCCAGTAGTCCAGGGCATTCGAACACCGGGGAGCTGTTTTTT. Its translation is CASSPGHSNTGELFF. The chain links TRBV19 to TRBJ2-2; tentative D call: TRBD1 (5 bases). Trimming stripped 5 bases from V and 0 bases from J, with 10 bases between. Germline CDR1 reads LNHDA; CDR2 reads SQIVND (reference sequence). The CDR3 covers 15 residues.

J is TRBJ2-5 and V is TRBV19; the match to TRBD1 covers 11 bases. This CDR3 is 16 amino acids long. Trimming removed 3 bases from V and 4 bases from J; junction bases left unmatched: 7. Germline V gene lookup returns CDR1 LNHDA and CDR2 SQIVND (reference sequence). CDR3 region: CASSIYPGQGVETQYF. DNA of the CDR3: TGTGCCAGTAGTATCTACCCGGGACAGGGGGTAGAGACCCAGTACTTC.

V and J are TRBV19 and TRBJ1-5; 9 nucleotides agree with TRBD1. CDR3 length equals 14 residues. The V segment lost 5 bases and the J segment 7 bases; nucleotides outside the gene matches: 6. Germline lookup yields CDR1 LNHDA and CDR2 SQIVND (reference sequence). In nucleotides, the CDR3 is TGTGCCAGTAGTCAAACAGGGGGCGGACAGCCCCAGCATTTT. It yields the protein CASSQTGGGQPQHF.

This CDR3 reads CASSDFRAGIENTEAFF. The DNA for the CDR3 is TGTGCCAGCAGTGACTTCAGGGCCGGAATTGAGAACACTGAAGCTTTCTTT. J is TRBJ1-1 and V is TRBV2; D is perhaps TRBD1 (5 bases). CDR1 is SNHLY, CDR2 FYNNEI, per germline. Trimming shortened V by 3 bases and J by 1 base, and 18 bases separated the two germline ends. This CDR3 is built from 17 residues. The full variable domain, rest sourced from reference TRBV2 and TRBJ1-1, is EPEVTQTPSHQVTQMGQEVILRCVPISNHLYFYWYRQILGQKVEFLVSFYNNEISEKSEIFDDQFSVERPDGSNFTLKIRSTKLEDSAMYFCASSDFRAGIENTEAFFGQGTRLTVV.

The chain employs TRBV5-1 and TRBJ2-7; D may be TRBD2 (6 bases). CDR1 is SGHRS, CDR2 YFSETQ, per germline. This CDR3 contains 14 residues. V lost 1 base and J 4 bases, leaving 12 bases between the germline ends. This chain's CDR3 is CASSLMEGSYEQYF. CDR3 sequence (DNA): TGCGCCAGCAGCTTGATGGAGGGAAGTTACGAGCAGTACTTC.

The chain couples TRBV7-6 to TRBJ2-7; the match to TRBD1 covers 7 bases. After removal of 5 bases from V and 6 bases from J, the junction contained 13 bases not matched to a gene. Germline V CDR1 and CDR2: SGHVS, FNYEAQ. This CDR3 has 15 residues. The CDR3 loop is CASSLITSGTAEQYF. The CDR3 DNA reads as TGTGCCAGCAGCCTTATTACGTCGGGGACAGCCGAGCAGTACTTC.

The CDR3 reads CAMGVGTGWNEQFF. The CDR3, as DNA: TGTGCCATGGGGGTGGGGACAGGGTGGAATGAGCAGTTCTTC. The chain carries TRBV2 and TRBJ2-1, with 9 positions matching TRBD1. The CDR3 sequence is 14 residues long. Germline trimming cut 10 bases from V and 7 bases from J; bases unmatched to any gene: 11. Germline V gene sequence: CDR1 SNHLY, CDR2 FYNNEI. The complete variable domain, with remaining parts taken from reference TRBV2 and TRBJ2-1, reads EPEVTQTPSHQVTQMGQEVILRCVPISNHLYFYWYRQILGQKVEFLVSFYNNEISEKSEIFDDQFSVERPDGSNFTLKIRSTKLEDSAMYFCAMGVGTGWNEQFFGPGTRLTVL.